This T cell receptor beta chain was found in a study of molecular identifiers for immune sequencing clone quantification. Study-wide points: Whereas naive cells kept under 1% of molecules in clones above 20 RNA copies, such clones held over 99% in effectors.

This clonotype was counted many times. Its antigen is still unknown. V lost 3 bases and J 2 bases, leaving 9 bases between the germline ends. In germline, CDR1 is MDHEN, CDR2 SYDVKM. The CDR3 spans 14 residues. TCRdb re-called the PCR reads with MiXCR, one entry per CDR3 protein. Of nearly 650,000 distinct CDR3 sequences in the sample, approximately 24% were seen once. The sequence derives from a human donor in good health. Some libraries in this study had Jurkat cell RNA spiked in. Material: naive CD8+ T cells from blood, with Jurkat cell RNA spiked in. The subset: FACS-sorted CD8+CD4-CCR7+CD45RA+ naive T cells. The genes are TRBV28 and TRBJ2-3; perhaps TRBD2 as D (5 bases). CDR3 sequence (DNA): TGTGCCAGCAGTTTGTTGAGGGTCACAGATACGCAGTATTTT. Translation: CASSLLRVTDTQYF.